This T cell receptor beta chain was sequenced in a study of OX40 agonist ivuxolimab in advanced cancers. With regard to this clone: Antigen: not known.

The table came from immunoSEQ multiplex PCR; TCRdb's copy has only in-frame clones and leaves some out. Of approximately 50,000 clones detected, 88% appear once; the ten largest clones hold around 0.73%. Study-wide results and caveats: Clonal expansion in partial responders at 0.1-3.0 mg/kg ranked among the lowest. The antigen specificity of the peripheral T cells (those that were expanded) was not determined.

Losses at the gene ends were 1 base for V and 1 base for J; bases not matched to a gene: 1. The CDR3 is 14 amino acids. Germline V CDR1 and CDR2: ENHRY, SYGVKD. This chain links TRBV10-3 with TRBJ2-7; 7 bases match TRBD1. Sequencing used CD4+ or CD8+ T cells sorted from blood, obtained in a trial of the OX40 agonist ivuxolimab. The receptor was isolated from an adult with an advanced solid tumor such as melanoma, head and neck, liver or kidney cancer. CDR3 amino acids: CAISEWTGSYEQYF. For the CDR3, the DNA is TGTGCCATCAGTGAGTGGACAGGATCCTACGAGCAGTACTTC.